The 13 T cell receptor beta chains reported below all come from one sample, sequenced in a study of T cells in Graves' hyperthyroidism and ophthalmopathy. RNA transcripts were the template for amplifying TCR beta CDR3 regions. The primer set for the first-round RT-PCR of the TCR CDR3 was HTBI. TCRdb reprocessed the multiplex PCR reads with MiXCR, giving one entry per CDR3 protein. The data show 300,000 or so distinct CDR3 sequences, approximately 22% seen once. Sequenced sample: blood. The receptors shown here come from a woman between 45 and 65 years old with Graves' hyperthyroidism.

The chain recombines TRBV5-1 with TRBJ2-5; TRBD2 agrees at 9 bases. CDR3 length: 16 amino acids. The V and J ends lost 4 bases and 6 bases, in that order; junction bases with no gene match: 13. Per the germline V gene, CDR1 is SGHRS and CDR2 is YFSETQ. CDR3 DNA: TGCGCCAGCAGCCCCGCTGAGATAGCGGGAGTAAAGACCCAGTACTTC. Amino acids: CASSPAEIAGVKTQYF. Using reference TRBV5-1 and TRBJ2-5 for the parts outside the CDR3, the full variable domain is KAGVTQTPRYLIKTRGQQVTLSCSPISGHRSVSWYQQTPGQGLQFLFEYFSETQRNKGNFPGRFSGRQFSNSRSEMNVSTLELGDSALYLCASSPAEIAGVKTQYFGPGTRLLVL.

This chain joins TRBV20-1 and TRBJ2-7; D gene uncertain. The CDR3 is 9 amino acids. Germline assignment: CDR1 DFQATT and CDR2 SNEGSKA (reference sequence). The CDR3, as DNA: TGCAGAATTTCCCTCGGGCAGTACTTC. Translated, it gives CRISLGQYF.

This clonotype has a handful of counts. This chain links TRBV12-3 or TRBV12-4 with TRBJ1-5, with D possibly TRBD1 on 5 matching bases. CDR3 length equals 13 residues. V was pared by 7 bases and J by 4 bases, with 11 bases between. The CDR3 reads CASTPGENQPQHF. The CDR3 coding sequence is TGTGCCAGCACCCCGGGGGAGAATCAGCCCCAGCATTTT.

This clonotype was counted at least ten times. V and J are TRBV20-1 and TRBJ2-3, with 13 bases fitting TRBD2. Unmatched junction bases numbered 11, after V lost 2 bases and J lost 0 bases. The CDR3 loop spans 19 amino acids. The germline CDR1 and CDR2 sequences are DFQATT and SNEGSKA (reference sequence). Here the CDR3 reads CSARSTSGRVDPSTDTQYF. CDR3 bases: TGCAGTGCTAGAAGTACTAGCGGGAGGGTTGACCCTAGCACAGATACGCAGTATTTT.

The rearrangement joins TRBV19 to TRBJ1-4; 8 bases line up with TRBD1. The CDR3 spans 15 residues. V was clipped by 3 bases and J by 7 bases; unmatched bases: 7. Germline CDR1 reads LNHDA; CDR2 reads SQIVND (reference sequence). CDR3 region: CASSILGTGGEKLFF. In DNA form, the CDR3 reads TGTGCCAGTAGTATTTTAGGGACAGGCGGTGAAAAACTGTTTTTT.

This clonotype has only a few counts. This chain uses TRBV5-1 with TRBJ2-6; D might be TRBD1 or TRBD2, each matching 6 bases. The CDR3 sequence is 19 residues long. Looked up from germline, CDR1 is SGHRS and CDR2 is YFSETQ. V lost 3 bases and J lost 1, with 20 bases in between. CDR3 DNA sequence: TGCGCCAGCAGCTCCTCCACCGGGACGGGGGCATCTGGGGCCAACGTCCTGACTTTC. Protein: CASSSSTGTGASGANVLTF.

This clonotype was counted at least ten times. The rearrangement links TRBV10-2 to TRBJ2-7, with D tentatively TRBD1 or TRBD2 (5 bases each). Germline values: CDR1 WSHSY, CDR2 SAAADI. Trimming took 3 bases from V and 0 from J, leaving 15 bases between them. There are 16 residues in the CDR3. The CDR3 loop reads CASSDGDPRPSYEQYF. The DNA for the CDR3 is TGCGCCAGCAGTGATGGGGACCCCCGACCCTCCTACGAGCAGTACTTC.

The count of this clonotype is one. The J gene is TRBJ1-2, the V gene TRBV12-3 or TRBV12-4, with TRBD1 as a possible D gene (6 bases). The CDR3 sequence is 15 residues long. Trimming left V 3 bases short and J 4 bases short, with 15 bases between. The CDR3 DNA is TGTGCCAGCAGTTTCACGACAGGCCCGACCTATGGCTACACCTTC. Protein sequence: CASSFTTGPTYGYTF.

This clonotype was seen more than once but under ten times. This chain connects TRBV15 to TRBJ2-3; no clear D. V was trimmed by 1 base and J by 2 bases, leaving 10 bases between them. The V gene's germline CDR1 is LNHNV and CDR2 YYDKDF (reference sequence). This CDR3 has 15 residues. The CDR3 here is CATSRGARDTDTQYF. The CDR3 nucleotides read TGTGCCACCAGCAGAGGGGCTAGGGACACAGATACGCAGTATTTT.

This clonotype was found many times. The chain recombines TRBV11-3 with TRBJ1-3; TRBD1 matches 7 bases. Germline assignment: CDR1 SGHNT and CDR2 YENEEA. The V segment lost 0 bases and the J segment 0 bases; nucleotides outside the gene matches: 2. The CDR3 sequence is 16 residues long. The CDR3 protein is CASSLEGQYSGNTIYF. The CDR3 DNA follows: TGTGCCAGCAGCTTAGAGGGACAGTACTCTGGAAACACCATATATTTT. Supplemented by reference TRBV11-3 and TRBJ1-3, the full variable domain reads EAGVVQSPRYKIIEKKQPVAFWCNPISGHNTLYWYLQNLGQGPELLIRYENEEAVDDSQLPKDRFSAERLKGVDSTLKIQPAELGDSAVYLCASSLEGQYSGNTIYFGEGSWLTVV.

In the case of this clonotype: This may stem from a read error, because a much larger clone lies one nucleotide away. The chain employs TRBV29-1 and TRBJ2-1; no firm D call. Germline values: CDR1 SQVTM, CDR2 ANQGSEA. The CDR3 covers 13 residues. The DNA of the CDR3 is TGCAGCGTTGCCATTAGCTCCTACGATGAGCAGTTCTTC. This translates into CSVAISSYDEQFF.

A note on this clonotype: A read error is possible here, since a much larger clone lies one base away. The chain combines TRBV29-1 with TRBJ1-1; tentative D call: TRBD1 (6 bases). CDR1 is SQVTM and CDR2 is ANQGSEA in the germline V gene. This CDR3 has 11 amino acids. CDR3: CSVAQGGEASF. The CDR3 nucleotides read TGCAGCGTTGCACAGGGAGGCGAAGCTTCCTTT.

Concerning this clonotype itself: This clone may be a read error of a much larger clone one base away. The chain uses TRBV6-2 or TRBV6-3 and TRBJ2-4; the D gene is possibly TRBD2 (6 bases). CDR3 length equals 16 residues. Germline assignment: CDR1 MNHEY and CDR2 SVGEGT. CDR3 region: CASRKGLTLAKDIQYF. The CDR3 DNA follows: TGTGCCAGCAGGAAAGGACTAACCTTAGCCAAAGACATTCAGTACTTC.